This record covers a single T cell receptor beta chain. The CDR3 spans 13 residues. V was pared by 2 bases and J by 1 base, with 6 bases between. Germline V gene data show CDR1 as SGHAT and CDR2 as FQDESV (reference sequence). The source of the sample is a study of blood T cell repertoires in COVID-19. Study context: Sample material is recorded as cDNA or gDNA derived from T cells, B-cell-depleted T cells, or PBMCs.

Here immunoSEQ multiplex PCR was the method, and the copy in TCRdb shows in-frame clones only, minus some. The sample records 250,000 to 300,000 clones, approximately 85% being singletons. Sequencing input: peripheral blood. This chain uses TRBV11-1 with TRBJ2-7; no definite D call. The receptor's source is a man aged 50 or older with active or convalescent COVID-19. This CDR3 reads CASSLILSYEQYF. The DNA for the CDR3 is TGTGCCAGCAGCTTAATTTTATCCTACGAGCAGTACTTC.